These 29 T cell receptor beta chains share one sample of origin, sequenced in a study of T cells in Graves' hyperthyroidism and ophthalmopathy. RNA transcripts provided the source from which TCR beta CDR3 regions were amplified. The HTBI primer set drove a first-round RT-PCR of the TCR CDR3. TCRdb re-called the multiplex PCR reads through MiXCR, storing one row per CDR3 protein. The sample contains 500,000 to 750,000 distinct CDR3 sequences, about 15% of which appear only once. What was sequenced was blood. The receptor set was obtained from a woman under 40 with Graves' hyperthyroidism.

This clonotype appeared many times. The chain links TRBV19 to TRBJ1-1, with TRBD1 as a possible D gene (5 bases). The CDR3 loop spans 13 amino acids. V was cut by 5 bases and J by 6 bases, with 13 bases left in between. Germline V gives CDR1 LNHDA, CDR2 SQIVND (reference sequence). CDR3 region: CASSWRGWAEAFF. CDR3 DNA sequence: TGTGCCAGTAGTTGGAGGGGTTGGGCTGAAGCTTTCTTT.

This clonotype was recorded at least ten times. This sequence joins TRBV28 and TRBJ1-1, with 7 bases identical to TRBD1. Germline assignment: CDR1 MDHEN and CDR2 SYDVKM. J was trimmed by 6 bases and V by 2 bases; bases with no gene match: 6. This CDR3 region has 14 residues. The CDR3 nucleotides read TGTGCCAGCAGTTTAGGGACAGAGGGGTCTGAAGCTTTCTTT. It codes for CASSLGTEGSEAFF.

This clonotype came up a few times. CDR3 protein: CASSRYARTGAGETQYF. In DNA, the CDR3 is TGTGCCAGCAGCCGATATGCCAGGACAGGGGCGGGGGAGACCCAGTACTTC. This chain uses TRBV5-4 with TRBJ2-5, with 9 bases aligning to TRBD1. CDR3 size: 17 residues. The V gene's germline CDR1 is SGHNT and CDR2 YYREEE (reference sequence). V lost 4 bases and J lost 5; bases outside the gene matches: 15. Variable domain in full (rest from reference TRBV5-4 and TRBJ2-5): ETGVTQSPTHLIKTRGQQVTLRCSSQSGHNTVSWYQQALGQGPQFIFQYYREEENGRGNFPPRFSGLQFPNYSSELNVNALELDDSALYLCASSRYARTGAGETQYFGPGTRLLVL.

This clonotype occurred many times. The chain recombines TRBV27 with TRBJ2-7, with 7 bases aligning to TRBD1. V shed 4 bases, J shed 2 bases, and the junction held 8 bases outside the gene matches. The CDR3 runs to 15 residues. The germline gives CDR1 MNHEY, CDR2 SMNVEV (reference sequence). CDR3 nucleotides: TGTGCCAGCAGTTCCTTAGACAGGGTGACCTACGAGCAGTACTTC. Its translation is CASSSLDRVTYEQYF.

The CDR3 loop is CAIRSDRGGQPQHF. DNA of the CDR3: TGTGCCATCAGATCGGACAGGGGAGGGCAGCCCCAGCATTTT. The chain recombines TRBV10-3 with TRBJ1-5; TRBD1 matches 9 bases. The V and J ends lost 6 bases and 7 bases, in that order; junction bases with no gene match: 7. This CDR3 has 14 amino acids. The germline CDR1 and CDR2 sequences are ENHRY and SYGVKD.

The table lists this clonotype with a few counts. The V call is TRBV20-1, the J call TRBJ2-3, with a possible D match to TRBD2 (6 bases). Germline CDR1 and CDR2: DFQATT and SNEGSKA (reference sequence). Trimming shortened V by 3 bases and J by 4 bases, and 8 bases separated the two germline ends. The length of the CDR3 is 12 residues. CDR3 nucleotides: TGCAGTGCTAGCGGGACTTCAGATACGCAGTATTTT. It is translated as CSASGTSDTQYF.

This clonotype was found many times. The rearrangement uses TRBV7-2 and TRBJ2-1; D is undetermined. The V end was cut by 2 bases, the J end by 1 base, with 12 bases between. The CDR3 has 16 residues. Germline V gene data show CDR1 as SGHTA and CDR2 as FQGNSA. The CDR3, as DNA: TGTGCCAGCAGCTTATCGGTGGGGTCATCCTACAATGAGCAGTTCTTC. Protein product: CASSLSVGSSYNEQFF.

The sample holds many counts of this clonotype. CDR3 in amino acids: CSARNEETQYF. In nucleotides, the CDR3 is TGCAGTGCTAGAAACGAAGAGACCCAGTACTTC. The chain employs TRBV20-1 and TRBJ2-5; the D is unclear. Deletions cut 2 bases from V and 3 bases from J, with 4 bases between. CDR1 DFQATT and CDR2 SNEGSKA come from the germline V gene (reference sequence). The CDR3 runs to 11 residues.

At least ten counts were recorded for this clonotype. CDR3 in amino acids: CASSLTRDEYEQYF. The CDR3 DNA follows: TGTGCCAGCTCACTGACTAGGGATGAATACGAGCAGTACTTC. This chain uses TRBV18 with TRBJ2-7, with D possibly being TRBD2 (6 bases). Trimming took off 4 bases at V and 4 bases at J, with 14 bases between the two ends. The CDR3 has 14 residues. Germline V CDR1 and CDR2: KGHSH, LQKENI.

Only a few counts were recorded for this clonotype. Mismatch with germline at one junction end may stem from a read error. The chain combines TRBV5-1 with TRBJ2-2; 7 bases line up with TRBD1. CDR1 is SGHRS and CDR2 is YFSETQ in the germline V gene. The CDR3 runs 15 residues. CDR3 in DNA: TGCGCCAGCAGCATTAGGACAGGAAACACCGGGGAGCCGTTTTTT. This codes for CASSIRTGNTGEPFF.

This clonotype was observed many times. The rearrangement uses TRBV5-1 and TRBJ1-1, with 8 bases matching TRBD1. CDR1 SGHRS and CDR2 YFSETQ come from the germline V gene. The CDR3 consists of 14 residues. V lost 4 bases to trimming and J lost 5 bases; unmatched junction nucleotides: 7. This CDR3 reads CASSVQGERTEAFF. The CDR3 nucleotides are TGCGCCAGCAGCGTACAGGGGGAAAGGACTGAAGCTTTCTTT.

The chain uses TRBV7-3 and TRBJ2-7; 8 positions agree with TRBD2. CDR1 is SGHTA, CDR2 FQGTGA, per germline. The trim removed 0 bases at V and 1 base at J, leaving 5 bases unmatched. The CDR3 contains 16 residues. This CDR3 reads CASSLTLAGGSYEQYF. CDR3 DNA sequence: TGTGCCAGCAGCTTAACCCTGGCGGGAGGTTCCTACGAGCAGTACTTC.

This clonotype is a singleton in its sample. J is TRBJ2-5 and V is TRBV7-9; D is unclear. This CDR3 is built from 13 residues. Between the trimmed V and J ends, which lost 6 bases and 5 bases, there was a span of 13 bases. In germline, CDR1 is SEHNR, CDR2 FQNEAQ (reference sequence). This CDR3 reads CASSELEIETQYF. The CDR3, as DNA: TGTGCCAGCAGTGAACTGGAGATTGAGACCCAGTACTTC.

This rearrangement joins TRBV6-1 to TRBJ1-2; 8 bases agree with TRBD1. J was trimmed by 6 bases and V by 4 bases; bases with no gene match: 10. CDR3 length: 15 residues. Germline V gene sequence: CDR1 MNHNS, CDR2 SASEGT. The CDR3 region has the DNA TGTGCCAGCAGTGCTCTAAAGGACAGGGCGGATGGCTACACCTTC. Translating it yields CASSALKDRADGYTF.

This clonotype was counted only a few times. The chain links TRBV9 to TRBJ2-3; possible D gene TRBD2, 6 bases. With 4 bases removed from V and 7 bases from J, the gap between germline ends came to 25 bases. CDR3 length: 17 amino acids. Germline V gene data show CDR1 as SGDLS and CDR2 as YYNGEE. This chain's CDR3 is CASSTQARGGELHTQYF. The CDR3 DNA is TGTGCCAGCAGCACCCAAGCCAGAGGCGGGGAGTTACATACGCAGTATTTT.

This clonotype occurred a few times. The genes are TRBV27 and TRBJ2-7; D is unresolved. V was pared by 3 bases and J by 6 bases, with 15 bases between. The V gene's germline CDR1 is MNHEY and CDR2 SMNVEV (reference sequence). This CDR3 contains 14 residues. In DNA form, the CDR3 reads TGTGCCAGCAGTTTCCGGGTCCCCGGACGCGAGCAGTACTTC. This encodes CASSFRVPGREQYF.

Ten or more counts support this clonotype. This rearrangement joins TRBV2 to TRBJ2-5; 9 bases agree with TRBD2. CDR1 SNHLY and CDR2 FYNNEI come from the germline V gene. This CDR3 contains 13 residues. Trimming cost V 6 bases and J 4 bases; bases outside gene matches: 3. CDR3 bases: TGTGCCAGCAGAAAGGGACTAGCAGAGACCCAGTACTTC. This encodes CASRKGLAETQYF.

This clonotype came up many times. V is TRBV5-1 and J is TRBJ2-1; the D gene is possibly TRBD2 (7 bases). The germline V gene encodes CDR1 SGHRS and CDR2 YFSETQ. This CDR3 is built from 17 residues. V lost 1 base to trimming and J lost 0 bases, with 14 bases between them. The CDR3 nucleotides are TGCGCCAGCAGCTTGCTCGGCGGGGGCAGCTCCTACAATGAGCAGTTCTTC. Residues: CASSLLGGGSSYNEQFF.

The chain uses TRBV28 and TRBJ1-2; D is perhaps TRBD1 (5 bases). V was shortened by 6 bases and J by 8 bases, with 16 bases between the two germline ends. This CDR3 has 13 amino acids. From germline, CDR1 is MDHEN and CDR2 SYDVKM. In DNA form, the CDR3 reads TGTGCCAGCAGATCTCAGGGTTTGGAAGGCTACACCTTC. Translation: CASRSQGLEGYTF.

The chain couples TRBV6-1 to TRBJ1-3, with D uncertain. The CDR3 contains 17 residues. CDR1 and CDR2 from the germline V gene are MNHNS and SASEGT. V was trimmed by 1 base and J by 0 bases, leaving 13 bases between them. CDR3 nucleotide sequence: TGTGCCAGCAGTGAAGTTCGGGTCAGCGGCTCTGGAAACACCATATATTTT. This encodes CASSEVRVSGSGNTIYF.

This clonotype was detected many times. This sequence joins TRBV28 and TRBJ2-3; 9 bases line up with TRBD2. With V trimmed by 2 bases and J by 4 bases, 7 bases remained unmatched. Germline assignment: CDR1 MDHEN and CDR2 SYDVKM. The CDR3 is 16 residues long. The CDR3 sequence is CASSLAGGREADTQYF. Here the CDR3 DNA reads TGTGCCAGCAGTTTAGCTGGCGGGAGGGAGGCAGATACGCAGTATTTT.

This clonotype was found many times. The chain recombines TRBV30 with TRBJ1-1, with no clear D. Germline V CDR1 and CDR2: GTSNPN, SVGIG (reference sequence). The CDR3 length is 13 residues. V was shortened by 0 bases and J by 1 base, with 6 bases between the two germline ends. CDR3 sequence: CAWSVYSNTEAFF. CDR3 nucleotides: TGTGCCTGGAGTGTATACTCGAACACTGAAGCTTTCTTT.

Note on this clonotype: A read error may explain this, as a much larger clone is one base away. This chain connects TRBV6-9 to TRBJ2-1; 8 bases agree with TRBD2. Germline V gives CDR1 MNHGY, CDR2 SVAAGI. This CDR3 comprises 15 residues. CDR3 in amino acids: CANSYSNSGSYEQFF. As DNA, the CDR3 is TGTGCCAACAGTTACTCGAACAGCGGGAGCTATGAGCAGTTCTTC.

This clonotype was found many times. Because the CDR3's place on the DNA is in doubt, the DNA is left out and the CDR3 is given as listed by TCRdb. V usage is TRBV19 and J usage is TRBJ2-2; the table gives TRBD1 as D, unverified against the DNA. The CDR3 is made up of 15 amino acids, end residues included. Germline V gene data show CDR1 as LNHDA and CDR2 as SQIVND (reference sequence). CDR3 amino acids: CASTSGAGNTGELFF.

This clonotype was seen ten or more times. The chain couples TRBV3-2 to TRBJ2-7; the table names TRBD1, a call not compared with the DNA. TRBV3-2 is annotated as a pseudogene. This CDR3 is built from 16 residues. Written as DNA, the CDR3 is TGTGCCAGCACGGTGACGGAGGGGGGGAGAGGGTGCGAGCAGTACTTC. It translates to CASTVTEGGRGCEQYF.

The chain employs TRBV10-3 and TRBJ2-7; 8 bases fit TRBD2. The CDR3 sequence is 16 residues long. Trimming at V came to 10 bases and at J to 0 bases, leaving 14 bases not matched to a gene. Germline V gene data show CDR1 as ENHRY and CDR2 as SYGVKD. The CDR3 coding sequence is TGTGCCACCCGGACTAGCAGGAGGGTTAGCTCCTACGAGCAGTACTTC. Protein: CATRTSRRVSSYEQYF.

CDR3 in amino acids: CASSPGTGIQETQYF. The CDR3 nucleotides read TGTGCCAGCAGCCCCGGGACAGGGATCCAAGAGACCCAGTACTTC. V usage is TRBV4-2 and J usage is TRBJ2-5; 9 nucleotides agree with TRBD1. The junction had 4 bases not matched to a gene; V was cut back by 4 bases and J by 1 base. This CDR3 has 15 residues. Looked up from germline, CDR1 is LGHNA and CDR2 is YNFKEQ.

The chain has TRBV29-1 and TRBJ2-7; a possible D gene is TRBD2 (5 bases). Trimming left V 7 bases short and J 5 bases short, with 15 bases between. This CDR3 has 12 residues. The germline V gene has CDR1 SQVTM and CDR2 ANQGSEA. The CDR3 DNA is TGCAGCGCCCAGGAGGCTGGTGACGAGCAGTACTTC. Amino acid sequence: CSAQEAGDEQYF.

In this sample, this clonotype turned up many times. The chain carries TRBV5-1 and TRBJ2-3, with 9 positions matching TRBD2. CDR3 length equals 16 residues. Germline V gene sequence: CDR1 SGHRS, CDR2 YFSETQ. With 3 bases clipped from V and 3 bases from J, the junction kept 8 bases outside the gene matches. CDR3: CASSSETSGTTDTQYF. The CDR3 DNA is TGCGCCAGCAGCTCCGAGACTAGCGGAACAACAGATACGCAGTATTTT.